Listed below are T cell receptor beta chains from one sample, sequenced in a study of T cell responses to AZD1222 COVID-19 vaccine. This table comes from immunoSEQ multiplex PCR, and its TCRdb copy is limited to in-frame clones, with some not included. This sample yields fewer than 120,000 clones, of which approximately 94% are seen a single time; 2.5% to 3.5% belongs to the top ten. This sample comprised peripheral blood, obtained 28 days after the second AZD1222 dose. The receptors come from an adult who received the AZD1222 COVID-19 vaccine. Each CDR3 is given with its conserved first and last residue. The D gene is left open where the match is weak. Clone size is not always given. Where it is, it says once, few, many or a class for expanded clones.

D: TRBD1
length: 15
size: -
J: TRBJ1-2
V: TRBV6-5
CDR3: CASSFSDRVRYGYTF
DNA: TGTGCCAGCAGTTTCAGCGACAGGGTTCGGTATGGCTACACCTTC

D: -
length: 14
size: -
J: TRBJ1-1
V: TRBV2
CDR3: CAKGGGNMNTEAFF
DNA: TGTGCCAAAGGCGGGGGGAACATGAACACTGAAGCTTTCTTT

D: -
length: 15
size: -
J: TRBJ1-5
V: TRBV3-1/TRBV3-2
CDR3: CASSQGKSFNQPQHF
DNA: TGTGCCAGCAGCCAAGGTAAGTCTTTCAATCAGCCCCAGCATTTT

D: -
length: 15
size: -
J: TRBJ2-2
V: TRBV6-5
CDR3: CASSYEGPNTGELFF
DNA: TGTGCCAGCAGTTACGAGGGCCCCAACACCGGGGAGCTGTTTTTT

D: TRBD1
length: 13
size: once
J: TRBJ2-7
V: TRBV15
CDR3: CATQGDQLPEQYF
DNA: TGTGCCACCCAGGGGGACCAACTGCCCGAGCAGTACTTC

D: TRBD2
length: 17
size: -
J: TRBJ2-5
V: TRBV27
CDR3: CASSLNHVLAGLETQYF
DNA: TGTGCCAGCAGTCTAAACCACGTACTAGCGGGGTTGGAGACCCAGTACTTC

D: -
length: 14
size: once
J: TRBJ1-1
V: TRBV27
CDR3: CASSYGPMNTEAFF
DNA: TGTGCCAGCAGTTATGGACCCATGAACACTGAAGCTTTCTTT

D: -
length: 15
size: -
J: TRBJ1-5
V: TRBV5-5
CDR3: CASSLLVSRSQPQHF
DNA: TGTGCCAGCAGCTTGCTAGTTAGCAGAAGCCAGCCCCAGCATTTT

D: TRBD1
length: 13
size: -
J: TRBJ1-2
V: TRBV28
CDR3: CASSFRGRDGYTF
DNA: TGTGCCAGCAGTTTTAGGGGGCGCGATGGCTACACCTTC

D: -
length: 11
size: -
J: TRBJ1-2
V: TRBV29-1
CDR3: CSVGGNYGYTF
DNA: TGCAGCGTTGGAGGGAACTATGGCTACACCTTC

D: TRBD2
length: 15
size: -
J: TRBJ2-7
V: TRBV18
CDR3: CASSPPSGGPYEQYF
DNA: TGTGCCAGCTCACCACCTAGCGGGGGACCCTACGAGCAGTACTTC

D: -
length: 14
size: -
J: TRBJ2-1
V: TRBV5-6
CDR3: CASIGGRVYDEQFF
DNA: TGTGCCAGCATTGGGGGGCGCGTCTACGATGAGCAGTTCTTC

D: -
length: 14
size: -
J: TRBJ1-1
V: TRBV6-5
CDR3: CASSLDEVRTEAFF
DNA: TGTGCCAGCAGCTTGGACGAGGTGAGGACTGAAGCTTTCTTT

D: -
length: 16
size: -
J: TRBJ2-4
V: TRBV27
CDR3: CASSLSQPLGENIQYF
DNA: TGTGCCAGCAGTTTAAGTCAGCCCTTGGGCGAAAACATTCAGTACTTC